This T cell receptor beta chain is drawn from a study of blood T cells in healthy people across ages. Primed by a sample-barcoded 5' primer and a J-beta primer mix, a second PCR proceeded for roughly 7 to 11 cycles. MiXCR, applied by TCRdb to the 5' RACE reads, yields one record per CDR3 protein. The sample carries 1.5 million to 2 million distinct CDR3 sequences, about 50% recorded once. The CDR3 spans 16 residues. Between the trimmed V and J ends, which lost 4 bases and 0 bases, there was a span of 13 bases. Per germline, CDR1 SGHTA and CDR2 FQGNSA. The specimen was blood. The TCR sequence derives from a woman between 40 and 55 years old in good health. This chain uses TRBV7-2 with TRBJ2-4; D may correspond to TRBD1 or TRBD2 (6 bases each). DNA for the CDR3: TGTGCCAGCAGCTCGCCCGGGGGCCCAGCCAAAAACATTCAGTACTTC. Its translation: CASSSPGGPAKNIQYF.